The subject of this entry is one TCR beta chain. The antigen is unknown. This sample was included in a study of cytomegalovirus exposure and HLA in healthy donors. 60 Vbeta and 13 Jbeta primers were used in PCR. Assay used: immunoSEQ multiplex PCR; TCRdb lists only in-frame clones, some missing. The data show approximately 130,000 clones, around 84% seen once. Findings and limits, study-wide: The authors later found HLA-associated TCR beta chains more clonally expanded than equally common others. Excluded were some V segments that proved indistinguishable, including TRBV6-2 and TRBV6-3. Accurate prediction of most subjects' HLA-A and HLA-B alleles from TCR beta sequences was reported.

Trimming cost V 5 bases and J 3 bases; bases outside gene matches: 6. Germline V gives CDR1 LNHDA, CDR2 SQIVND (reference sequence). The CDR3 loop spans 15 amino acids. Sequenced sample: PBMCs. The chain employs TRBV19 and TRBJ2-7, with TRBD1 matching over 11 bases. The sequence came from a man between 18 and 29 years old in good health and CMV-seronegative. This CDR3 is CASSPDRGRVYEQYF. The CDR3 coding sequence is TGTGCCAGTAGTCCGGACAGGGGGCGAGTCTACGAGCAGTACTTC. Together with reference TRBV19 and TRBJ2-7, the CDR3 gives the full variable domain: DGGITQSPKYLFRKEGQNVTLSCEQNLNHDAMYWYRQDPGQGLRLIYYSQIVNDFQKGDIAEGYSVSREKKESFPLTVTSAQKNPTAFYLCASSPDRGRVYEQYFGPGTRLTVT.